This T cell receptor beta chain was captured in a study of control samples from healthy donors and cancer patients. Method: immunoSEQ multiplex PCR; TCRdb's copy keeps in-frame clones and lacks some. The sample shows under 150,000 clones, just under 90% of them seen only once. The CDR3 length is 14 residues. V was clipped by 5 bases and J by 2 bases, with 9 bases between them. Germline CDR1 SEHNR, CDR2 FQNEAQ (reference sequence). This chain links TRBV7-9 with TRBJ2-2; D may be TRBD2 (6 bases). This TCR was sampled from a man in his forties or fifties with head and neck cancer. The sequencing sample was made of PBMCs. The CDR3 nucleotides are TGTGCCAGCAGCAGGGACTCCAACACCGGGGAGCTGTTTTTT. Translated, it gives CASSRDSNTGELFF.